The following is a T cell receptor beta chain sequence with its context. The data belong to a study of cytomegalovirus exposure and HLA in healthy donors. PCR amplification relied on 60 Vbeta primers (plus 13 Jbeta primers). The repertoire was sequenced with immunoSEQ multiplex PCR; TCRdb's copy has only in-frame clones and lacks some. The sample carries some 150,000 clones, roughly 78% recorded once. The CDR3 spans 13 residues. V was pared by 7 bases and J by 4 bases, with 11 bases between. Germline assignment: CDR1 ENHRY and CDR2 SYGVKD. The clonotype comes from a man in his fifties in good health and CMV-seropositive. V and J are TRBV10-3 and TRBJ1-3, with unresolved D. Input material: PBMCs. In nucleotides, the CDR3 is TGTGCCATCAAGTTCGGGGTAGGAAACACCATATATTTT. This translates into CAIKFGVGNTIYF.